The TCR beta chain described here comes from a study of radiotherapy plus CTLA-4 blockade in lung cancer. Lung cancer patients with chemo-refractory metastatic non-small-cell disease were given focal radiation plus CTLA-4 blockade with ipilimumab. Study results and limitations: According to reports, early shifts in blood T cell clones, alongside interferon-beta, forecast response most accurately.

J was trimmed by 4 bases and V by 2 bases; bases with no gene match: 5. Germline values: CDR1 KGHSH, CDR2 LQKENI. This CDR3 spans 16 amino acids. The table came from immunoSEQ multiplex PCR; TCRdb's copy has only in-frame clones and leaves some out. The table lists about 24,000 clones, 70% to 75% of them singletons. As for this clone: Antigen specificity is unknown.

The rearrangement links TRBV18 to TRBJ2-1; 10 positions agree with TRBD1. The TCR originated in a human donor with non-small cell lung cancer whose response to radiotherapy plus ipilimumab could not be evaluated. Sequences were derived from peripheral blood, sampled from a patient treated with radiotherapy plus ipilimumab. The CDR3 nucleotides read TGTGCCAGCTCACCAAAGGGACAGGGGAAGTACAATGAGCAGTTCTTC. Translation gives CASSPKGQGKYNEQFF.